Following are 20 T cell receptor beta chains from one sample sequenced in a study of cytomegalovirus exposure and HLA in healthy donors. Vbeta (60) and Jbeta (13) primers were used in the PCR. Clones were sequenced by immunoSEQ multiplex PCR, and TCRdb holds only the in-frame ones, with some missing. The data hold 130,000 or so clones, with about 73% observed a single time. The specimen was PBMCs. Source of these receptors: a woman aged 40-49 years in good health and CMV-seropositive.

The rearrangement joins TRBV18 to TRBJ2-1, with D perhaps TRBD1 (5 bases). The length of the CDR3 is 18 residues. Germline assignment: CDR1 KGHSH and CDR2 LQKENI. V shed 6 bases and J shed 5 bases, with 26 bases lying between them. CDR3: CASSPNLSSGAANNEQFF. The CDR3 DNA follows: TGTGCCAGCTCCCCTAACCTCTCCAGTGGGGCAGCCAACAATGAGCAGTTCTTC.

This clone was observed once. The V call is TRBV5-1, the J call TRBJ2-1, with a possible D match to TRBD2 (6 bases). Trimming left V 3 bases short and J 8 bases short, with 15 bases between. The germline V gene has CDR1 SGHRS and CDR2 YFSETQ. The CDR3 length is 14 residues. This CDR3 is CASSSSGVTYEQFF. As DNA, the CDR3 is TGCGCCAGCAGCTCCTCGGGAGTTACCTATGAGCAGTTCTTC.

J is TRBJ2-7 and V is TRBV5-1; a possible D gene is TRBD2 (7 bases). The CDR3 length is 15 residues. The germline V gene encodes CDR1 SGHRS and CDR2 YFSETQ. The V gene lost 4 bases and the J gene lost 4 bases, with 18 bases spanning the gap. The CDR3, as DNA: TGCGCCAGCAGCCGGTGGGGGGGCGCGGAGTACGAGCAGTACTTC. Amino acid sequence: CASSRWGGAEYEQYF.

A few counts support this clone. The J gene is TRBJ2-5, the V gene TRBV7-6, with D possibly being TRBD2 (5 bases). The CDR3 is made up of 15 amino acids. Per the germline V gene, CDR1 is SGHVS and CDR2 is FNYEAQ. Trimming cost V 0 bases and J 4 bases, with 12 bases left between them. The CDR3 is CASSLAVRSGETQYF. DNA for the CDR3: TGTGCCAGCAGCTTAGCAGTCCGCAGCGGAGAGACCCAGTACTTC.

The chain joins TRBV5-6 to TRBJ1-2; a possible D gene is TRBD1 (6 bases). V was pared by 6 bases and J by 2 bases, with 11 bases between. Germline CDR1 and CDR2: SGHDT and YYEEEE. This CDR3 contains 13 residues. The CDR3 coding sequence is TGTGCCAGCATCCGGCAGGGGAACTATGGCTACACCTTC. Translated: CASIRQGNYGYTF. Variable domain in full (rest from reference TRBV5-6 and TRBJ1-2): DAGVTQSPTHLIKTRGQQVTLRCSPKSGHDTVSWYQQALGQGPQFIFQYYEEEERQRGNFPDRFSGHQFPNYSSELNVNALLLGDSALYLCASIRQGNYGYTFGSGTRLTVV.

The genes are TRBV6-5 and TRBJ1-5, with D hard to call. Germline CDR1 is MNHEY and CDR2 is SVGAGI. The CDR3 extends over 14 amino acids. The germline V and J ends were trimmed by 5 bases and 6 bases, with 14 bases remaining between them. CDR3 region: CASSRSERVQPQHF. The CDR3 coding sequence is TGTGCCAGCAGTCGATCAGAGAGGGTTCAGCCCCAGCATTTT.

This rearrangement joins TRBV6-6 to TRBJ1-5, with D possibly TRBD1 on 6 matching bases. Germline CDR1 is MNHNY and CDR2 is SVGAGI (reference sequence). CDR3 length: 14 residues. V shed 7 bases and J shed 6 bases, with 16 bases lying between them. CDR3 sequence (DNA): TGTGCCAGCACGAAAAAGGGGGACGGTCAGCCCCAGCATTTT. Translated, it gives CASTKKGDGQPQHF.

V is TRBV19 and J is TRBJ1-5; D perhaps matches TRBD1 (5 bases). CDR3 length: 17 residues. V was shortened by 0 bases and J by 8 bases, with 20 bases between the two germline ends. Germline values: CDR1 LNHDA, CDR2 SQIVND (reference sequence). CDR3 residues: CASSIDRGSVAGEPQHF. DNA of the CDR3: TGTGCCAGTAGTATAGATCGGGGGTCAGTCGCCGGGGAGCCCCAGCATTTT.

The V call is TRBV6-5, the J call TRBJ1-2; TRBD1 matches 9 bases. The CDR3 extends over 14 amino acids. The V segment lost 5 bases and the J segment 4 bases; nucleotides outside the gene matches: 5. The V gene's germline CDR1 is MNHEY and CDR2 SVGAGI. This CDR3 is CASSGQGWGYGYTF. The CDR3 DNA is TGTGCCAGCAGTGGACAGGGGTGGGGCTATGGCTACACCTTC.

CDR3 amino acids: CASSSDPRDGYTF. The CDR3 DNA reads as TGTGCCAGCAGTTCCGACCCGCGGGATGGCTACACCTTC. The V gene is TRBV28, the J gene TRBJ1-2; D is ambiguous. This CDR3 spans 13 amino acids. Germline V CDR1 and CDR2: MDHEN, SYDVKM. Deletions cut 4 bases from V and 6 bases from J, with 12 bases between.

The CDR3 coding sequence is TGTGCCAGCAGCTTAGACAGAATTAACTATGGCTACACCTTC. Amino acids: CASSLDRINYGYTF. V and J are TRBV7-2 and TRBJ1-2; D uncertain. Trimming shortened V by 1 base and J by 1 base, and 7 bases separated the two germline ends. Per germline, CDR1 SGHTA and CDR2 FQGNSA. The CDR3 contains 14 residues.

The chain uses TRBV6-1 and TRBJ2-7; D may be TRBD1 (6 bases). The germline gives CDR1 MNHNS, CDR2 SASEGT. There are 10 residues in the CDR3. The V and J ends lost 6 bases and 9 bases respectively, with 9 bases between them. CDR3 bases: TGTGCCAGCAGCGACAGGATGCAGTACTTC. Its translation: CASSDRMQYF.

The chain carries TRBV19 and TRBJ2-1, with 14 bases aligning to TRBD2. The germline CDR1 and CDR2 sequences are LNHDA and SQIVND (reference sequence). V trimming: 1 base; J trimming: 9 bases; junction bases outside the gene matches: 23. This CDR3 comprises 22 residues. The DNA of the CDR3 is TGTGCCAGTAGTATAGGGGGGAGGGCCGGGACTAGCGGGGGCCTAGGCACGGGTGAGCAGTTCTTC. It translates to CASSIGGRAGTSGGLGTGEQFF.

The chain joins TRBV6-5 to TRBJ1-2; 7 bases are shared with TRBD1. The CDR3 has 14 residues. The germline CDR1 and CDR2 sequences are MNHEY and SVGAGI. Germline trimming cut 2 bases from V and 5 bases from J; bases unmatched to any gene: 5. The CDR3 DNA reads TGTGCCAGCAGTTACAGGGACAGCCTATATGGCTACACCTTC. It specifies CASSYRDSLYGYTF.

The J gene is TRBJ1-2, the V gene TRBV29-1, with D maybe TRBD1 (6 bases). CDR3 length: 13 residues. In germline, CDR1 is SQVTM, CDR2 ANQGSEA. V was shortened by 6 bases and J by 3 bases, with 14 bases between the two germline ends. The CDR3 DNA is TGCAGCGTACTCCGACAGGTCGACTATGGCTACACCTTC. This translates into CSVLRQVDYGYTF.

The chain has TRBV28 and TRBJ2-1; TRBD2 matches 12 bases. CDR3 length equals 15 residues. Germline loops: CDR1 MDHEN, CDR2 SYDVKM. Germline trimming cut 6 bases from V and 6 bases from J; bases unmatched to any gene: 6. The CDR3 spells CASSRGTSGSNEQFF. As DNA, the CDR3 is TGTGCCAGCAGCCGGGGGACTAGCGGGTCCAATGAGCAGTTCTTC. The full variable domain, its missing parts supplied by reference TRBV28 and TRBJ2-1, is DVKVTQSSRYLVKRTGEKVFLECVQDMDHENMFWYRQDPGLGLRLIYFSYDVKMKEKGDIPEGYSVSREKKERFSLILESASTNQTSMYLCASSRGTSGSNEQFFGPGTRLTVL.

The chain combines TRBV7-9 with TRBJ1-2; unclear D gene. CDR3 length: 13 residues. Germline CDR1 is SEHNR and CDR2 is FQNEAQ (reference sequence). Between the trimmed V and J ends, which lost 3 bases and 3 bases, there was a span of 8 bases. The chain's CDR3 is CASSFGQHYGYTF. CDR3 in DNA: TGTGCCAGCAGCTTTGGGCAGCACTATGGCTACACCTTC.

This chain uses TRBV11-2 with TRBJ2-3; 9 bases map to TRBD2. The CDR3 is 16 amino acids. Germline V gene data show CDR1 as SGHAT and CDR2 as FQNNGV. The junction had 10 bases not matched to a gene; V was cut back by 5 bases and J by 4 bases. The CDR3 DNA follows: TGTGCCAGCAGCCCGTGGGAGGCGGGGGGGGCAGATACGCAGTATTTT. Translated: CASSPWEAGGADTQYF.

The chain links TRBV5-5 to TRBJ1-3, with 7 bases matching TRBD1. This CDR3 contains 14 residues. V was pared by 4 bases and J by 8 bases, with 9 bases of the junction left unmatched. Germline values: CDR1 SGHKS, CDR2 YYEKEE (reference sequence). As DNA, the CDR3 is TGTGCCAGCAGCCCTGCGACAGGGAGTCACACCATATATTTT. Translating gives CASSPATGSHTIYF.

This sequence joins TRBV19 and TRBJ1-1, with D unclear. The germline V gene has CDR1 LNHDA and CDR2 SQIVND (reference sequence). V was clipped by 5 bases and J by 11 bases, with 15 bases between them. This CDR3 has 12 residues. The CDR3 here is CASSPTTRGAFF. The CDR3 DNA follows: TGTGCCAGTAGTCCAACTACCCGAGGGGCTTTCTTT.